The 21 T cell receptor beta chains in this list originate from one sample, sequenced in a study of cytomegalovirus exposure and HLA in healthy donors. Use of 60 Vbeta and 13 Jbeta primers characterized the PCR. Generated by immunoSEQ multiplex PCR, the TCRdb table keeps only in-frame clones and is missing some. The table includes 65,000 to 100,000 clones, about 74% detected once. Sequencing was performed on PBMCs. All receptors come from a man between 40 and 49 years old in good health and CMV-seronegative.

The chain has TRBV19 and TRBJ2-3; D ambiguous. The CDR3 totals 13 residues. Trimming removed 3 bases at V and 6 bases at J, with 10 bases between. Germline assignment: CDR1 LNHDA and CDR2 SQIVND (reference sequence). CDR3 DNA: TGTGCCAGTAGTATCTTGGTCGGGGATACGCAGTATTTT. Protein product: CASSILVGDTQYF.

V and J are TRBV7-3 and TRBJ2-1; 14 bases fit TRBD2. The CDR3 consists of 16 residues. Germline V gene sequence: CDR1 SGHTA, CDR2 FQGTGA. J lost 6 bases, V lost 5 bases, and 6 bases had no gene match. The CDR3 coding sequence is TGTGCCAGCAGCCCAGGACTAGCGGGGGGTCTCAATGAGCAGTTCTTC. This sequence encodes CASSPGLAGGLNEQFF.

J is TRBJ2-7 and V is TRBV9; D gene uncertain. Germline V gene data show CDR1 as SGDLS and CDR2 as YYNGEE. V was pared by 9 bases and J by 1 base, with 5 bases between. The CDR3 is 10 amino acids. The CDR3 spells CAISSYEQYF. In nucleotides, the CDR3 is TGTGCCATCTCGTCCTACGAGCAGTACTTC.

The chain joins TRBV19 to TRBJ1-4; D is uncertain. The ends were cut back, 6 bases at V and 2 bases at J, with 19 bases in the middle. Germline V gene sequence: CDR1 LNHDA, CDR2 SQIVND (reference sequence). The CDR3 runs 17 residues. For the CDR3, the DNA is TGTGCCAGTAGCCCTGACAAGGCTCGCTCTACTAATGAAAAACTGTTTTTT. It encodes CASSPDKARSTNEKLFF. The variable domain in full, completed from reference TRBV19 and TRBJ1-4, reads DGGITQSPKYLFRKEGQNVTLSCEQNLNHDAMYWYRQDPGQGLRLIYYSQIVNDFQKGDIAEGYSVSREKKESFPLTVTSAQKNPTAFYLCASSPDKARSTNEKLFFGSGTQLSVL.

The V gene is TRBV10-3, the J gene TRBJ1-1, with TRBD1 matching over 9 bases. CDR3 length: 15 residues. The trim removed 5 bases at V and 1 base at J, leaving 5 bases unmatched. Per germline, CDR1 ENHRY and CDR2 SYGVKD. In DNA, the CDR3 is TGTGCCATCAGTAACCCGGGACAGGGGAACACTGAAGCTTTCTTT. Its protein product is CAISNPGQGNTEAFF.

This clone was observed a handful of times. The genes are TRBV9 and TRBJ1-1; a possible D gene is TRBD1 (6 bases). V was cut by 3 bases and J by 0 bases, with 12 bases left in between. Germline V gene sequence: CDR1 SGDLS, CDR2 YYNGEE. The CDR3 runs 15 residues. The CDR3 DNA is TGTGCCAGCAGCGCTGGGGGCAGCATGAACACTGAAGCTTTCTTT. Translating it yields CASSAGGSMNTEAFF.

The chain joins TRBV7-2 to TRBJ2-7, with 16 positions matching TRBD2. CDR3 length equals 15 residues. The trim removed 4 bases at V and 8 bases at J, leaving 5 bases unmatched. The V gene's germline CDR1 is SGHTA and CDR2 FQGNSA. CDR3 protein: CASSSGTSGGAKQYF. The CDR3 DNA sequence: TGTGCCAGCAGCTCCGGGACTAGCGGGGGGGCAAAGCAGTACTTC.

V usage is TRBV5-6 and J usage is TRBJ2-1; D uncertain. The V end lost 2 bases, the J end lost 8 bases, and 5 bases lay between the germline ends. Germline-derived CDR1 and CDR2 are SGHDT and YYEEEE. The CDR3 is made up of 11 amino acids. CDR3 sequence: CASSFLDEQFF. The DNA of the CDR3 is TGTGCCAGCAGCTTCTTAGATGAGCAGTTCTTC.

CDR3 sequence (DNA): TGTGCCAGCAGCTTAGAAGCGAAAGCGGGGAGCCTCGAGACCCAGTACTTC. Residues: CASSLEAKAGSLETQYF. The chain has TRBV7-2 and TRBJ2-5; TRBD2 matches 7 bases. Germline lookup yields CDR1 SGHTA and CDR2 FQGNSA. CDR3 size: 17 residues. V was pared by 1 base and J by 5 bases, with 13 bases of the junction left unmatched.

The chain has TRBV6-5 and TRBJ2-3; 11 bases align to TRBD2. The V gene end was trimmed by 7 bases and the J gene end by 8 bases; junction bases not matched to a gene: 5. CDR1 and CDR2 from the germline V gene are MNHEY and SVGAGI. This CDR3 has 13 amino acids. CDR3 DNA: TGTGCCAGCAATCTAGCGGGGGGCGGTACGCAGTATTTT. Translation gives CASNLAGGGTQYF.

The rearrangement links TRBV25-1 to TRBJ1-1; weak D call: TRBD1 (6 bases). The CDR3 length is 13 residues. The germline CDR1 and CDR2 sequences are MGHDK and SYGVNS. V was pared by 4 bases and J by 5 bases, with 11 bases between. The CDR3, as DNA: TGTGCCAGCAGTGGACGGGGACAAACTGAAGCTTTCTTT. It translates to CASSGRGQTEAFF.

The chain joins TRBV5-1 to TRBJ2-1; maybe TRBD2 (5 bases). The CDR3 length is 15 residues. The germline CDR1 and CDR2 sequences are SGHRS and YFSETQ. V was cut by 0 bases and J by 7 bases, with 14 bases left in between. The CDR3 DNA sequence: TGCGCCAGCAGCTTGGTAGTGGGTGAGGGAAATGAGCAGTTCTTC. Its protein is CASSLVVGEGNEQFF. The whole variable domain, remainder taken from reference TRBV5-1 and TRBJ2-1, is KAGVTQTPRYLIKTRGQQVTLSCSPISGHRSVSWYQQTPGQGLQFLFEYFSETQRNKGNFPGRFSGRQFSNSRSEMNVSTLELGDSALYLCASSLVVGEGNEQFFGPGTRLTVL.

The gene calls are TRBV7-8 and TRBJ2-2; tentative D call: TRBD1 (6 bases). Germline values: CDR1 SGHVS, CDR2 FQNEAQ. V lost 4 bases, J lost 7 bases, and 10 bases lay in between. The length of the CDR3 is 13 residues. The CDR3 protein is CASSSQGIGELFF. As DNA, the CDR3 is TGTGCCAGCAGCTCACAGGGTATCGGGGAGCTGTTTTTT.

CDR3 sequence reads: CASSDGLAETYEQYF. The CDR3 DNA follows: TGTGCCAGCAGCGACGGACTAGCGGAGACCTACGAGCAGTACTTC. The chain uses TRBV6-5 and TRBJ2-7, with 10 bases identical to TRBD2. Trimming at V came to 6 bases and at J to 2 bases, leaving 7 bases not matched to a gene. The CDR3 is made up of 15 amino acids. Germline values: CDR1 MNHEY, CDR2 SVGAGI.

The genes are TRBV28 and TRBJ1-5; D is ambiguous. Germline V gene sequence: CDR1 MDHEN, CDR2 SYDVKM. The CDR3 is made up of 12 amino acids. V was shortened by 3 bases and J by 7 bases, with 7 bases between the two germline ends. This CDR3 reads CASSFFLQPQHF. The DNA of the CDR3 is TGTGCCAGCAGTTTTTTCCTGCAGCCCCAGCATTTT.

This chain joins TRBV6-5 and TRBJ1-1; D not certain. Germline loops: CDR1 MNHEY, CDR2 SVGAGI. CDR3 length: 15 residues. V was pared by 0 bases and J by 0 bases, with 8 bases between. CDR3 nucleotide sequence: TGTGCCAGCAGTTACTCGAACTACATGAACACTGAAGCTTTCTTT. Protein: CASSYSNYMNTEAFF.

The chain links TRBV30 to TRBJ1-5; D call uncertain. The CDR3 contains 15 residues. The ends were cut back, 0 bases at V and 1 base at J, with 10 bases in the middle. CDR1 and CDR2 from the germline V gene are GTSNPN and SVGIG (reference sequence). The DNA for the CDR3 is TGTGCCTGGAGTGTACGGGGAGGGAGCAATCAGCCCCAGCATTTT. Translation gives CAWSVRGGSNQPQHF.

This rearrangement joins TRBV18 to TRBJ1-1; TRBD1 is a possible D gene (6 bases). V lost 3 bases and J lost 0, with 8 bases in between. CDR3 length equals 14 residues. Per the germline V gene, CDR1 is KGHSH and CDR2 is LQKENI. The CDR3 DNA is TGTGCCAGCTCACCGGACAGCATGAACACTGAAGCTTTCTTT. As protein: CASSPDSMNTEAFF.

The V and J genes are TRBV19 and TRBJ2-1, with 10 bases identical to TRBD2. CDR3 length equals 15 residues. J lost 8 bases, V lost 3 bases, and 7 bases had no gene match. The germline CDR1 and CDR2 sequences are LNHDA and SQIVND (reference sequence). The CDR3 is CASSIKRGGIDEQFF. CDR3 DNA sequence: TGTGCCAGTAGTATTAAGCGGGGGGGTATCGATGAGCAGTTCTTC. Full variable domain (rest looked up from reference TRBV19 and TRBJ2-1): DGGITQSPKYLFRKEGQNVTLSCEQNLNHDAMYWYRQDPGQGLRLIYYSQIVNDFQKGDIAEGYSVSREKKESFPLTVTSAQKNPTAFYLCASSIKRGGIDEQFFGPGTRLTVL.

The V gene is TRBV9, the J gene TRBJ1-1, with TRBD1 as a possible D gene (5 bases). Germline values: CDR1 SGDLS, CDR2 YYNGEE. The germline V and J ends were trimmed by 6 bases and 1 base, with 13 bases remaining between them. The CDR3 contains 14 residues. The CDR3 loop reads CASTEMGGNTEAFF. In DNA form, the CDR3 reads TGTGCCAGCACCGAAATGGGGGGGAACACTGAAGCTTTCTTT.

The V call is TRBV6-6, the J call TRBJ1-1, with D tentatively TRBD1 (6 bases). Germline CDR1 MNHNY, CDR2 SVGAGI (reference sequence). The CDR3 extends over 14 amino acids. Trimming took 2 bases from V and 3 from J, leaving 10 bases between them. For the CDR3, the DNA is TGTGCCAGCAGTTACGTTGCAGGGGACACTGAAGCTTTCTTT. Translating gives CASSYVAGDTEAFF.